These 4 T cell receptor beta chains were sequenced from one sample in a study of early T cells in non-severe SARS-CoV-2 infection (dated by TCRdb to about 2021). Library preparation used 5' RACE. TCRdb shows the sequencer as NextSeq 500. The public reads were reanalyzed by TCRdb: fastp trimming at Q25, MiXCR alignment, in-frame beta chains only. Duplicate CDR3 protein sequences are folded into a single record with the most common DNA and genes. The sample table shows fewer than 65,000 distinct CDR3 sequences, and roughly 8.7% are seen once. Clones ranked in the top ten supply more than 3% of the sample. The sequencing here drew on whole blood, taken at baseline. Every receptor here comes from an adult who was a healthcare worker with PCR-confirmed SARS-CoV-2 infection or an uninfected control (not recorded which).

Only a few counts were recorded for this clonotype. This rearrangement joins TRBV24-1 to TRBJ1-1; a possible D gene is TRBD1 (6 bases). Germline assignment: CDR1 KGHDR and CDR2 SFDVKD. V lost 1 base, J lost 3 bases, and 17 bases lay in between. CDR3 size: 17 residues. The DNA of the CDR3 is TGTGCCACCAGTGATTTAATGGGAATGGACAGCTACACTGAAGCTTTCTTT. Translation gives CATSDLMGMDSYTEAFF.

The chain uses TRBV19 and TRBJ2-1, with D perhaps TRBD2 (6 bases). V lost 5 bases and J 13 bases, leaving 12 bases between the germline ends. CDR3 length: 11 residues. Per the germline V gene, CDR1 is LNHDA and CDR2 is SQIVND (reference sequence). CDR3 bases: TGTGCCAGTAGTCCCGGGGGAGACCAGTTCTTC. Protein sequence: CASSPGGDQFF.

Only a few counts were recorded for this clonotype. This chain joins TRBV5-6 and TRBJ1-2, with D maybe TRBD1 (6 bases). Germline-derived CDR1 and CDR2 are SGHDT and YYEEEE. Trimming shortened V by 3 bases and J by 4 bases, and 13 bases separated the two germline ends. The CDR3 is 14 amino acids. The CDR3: CASSSTGRTYGYTF. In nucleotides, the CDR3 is TGTGCCAGCAGCTCCACAGGGAGGACCTATGGCTACACCTTC.

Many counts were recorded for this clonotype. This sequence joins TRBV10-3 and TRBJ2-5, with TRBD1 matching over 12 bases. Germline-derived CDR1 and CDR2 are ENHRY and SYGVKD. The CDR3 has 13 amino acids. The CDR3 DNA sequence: TGTACCACCGGGACAGGGGGCGATGAGACCCAGTACTTC. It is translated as CTTGTGGDETQYF.